This is a list of T cell receptor beta chains from one sample in a study of OX40 agonist ivuxolimab in advanced cancers. Here immunoSEQ multiplex PCR was the method, and the copy in TCRdb shows in-frame clones only, minus some. Of approximately 77,000 clones in the sample, around 93% were seen once. The sequencing used CD4+ or CD8+ T cells sorted from blood, collected in a trial of the OX40 agonist ivuxolimab. The receptors originated from an adult with an advanced solid tumor such as melanoma, head and neck, liver or kidney cancer. Each CDR3 is given with its conserved first and last residue. The order of the fields is clone size, V gene, J gene, D gene, CDR3 DNA, CDR3 protein. A D gene is named only where the DNA matches it firmly. The size of a clone is reported for some rows only, either as once, few or many, or as a class for expanded clones.

>NA|TRBV27|TRBJ2-3|TRBD2
TGTGCCAGCAGTTTACCTCCTAGCGGGAGCACAGATACGCAGTATTTT
CASSLPPSGSTDTQYF
>NA|TRBV28|TRBJ2-7|TRBD2
TGTGCCAGCAGTGTAGCGGGAACCTACGAGCAGTACTTC
CASSVAGTYEQYF
>NA|TRBV4-1|TRBJ2-1|TRBD2
TGCGCCAGCAGCCAAAGCGGGGGATACAATGAGCAGTTCTTC
CASSQSGGYNEQFF
>NA|TRBV9|TRBJ2-1|NA
TGTGCCAGCAGCGTAGGAGATGAGCAGTTCTTC
CASSVGDEQFF
>NA|TRBV5-1|TRBJ2-7|TRBD1
TGCGCCAGCACCGGGACAGGGCACGAGCAGTACTTC
CASTGTGHEQYF
>NA|TRBV7-9|TRBJ2-7|NA
TGTGCCAGCAGCTTTAGTTTAGCGGCAGACTCCTACGAGCAGTACTTC
CASSFSLAADSYEQYF
>NA|TRBV6-6|TRBJ1-1|NA
TGTGCCAGCAGTTACGGGGAGGTCACTGAAGCTTTCTTT
CASSYGEVTEAFF
>NA|TRBV5-4|TRBJ1-1|NA
TGTGCCAGCAGCGAAGATGACGTGGGGACTTTCTTT
CASSEDDVGTFF
>NA|TRBV27|TRBJ2-7|TRBD2
TGTGCCAGCAGTTTTGCGGGAGGGTACGAGCAGTACTTC
CASSFAGGYEQYF
>NA|TRBV7-9|TRBJ2-2|NA
TGTGCCAGCAGTTCAGCGGACTTGTCCCCGACCGGGGAGCTGTTTTTT
CASSSADLSPTGELFF
>medium-sized|TRBV15|TRBJ2-7|NA
TGTGCCACCAGCAGGGAGTTGGGGGGGCACGAGCAGTACTTC
CATSRELGGHEQYF
>NA|TRBV4-3|TRBJ1-2|NA
TGCGCCAGCAGCCAAGGGGGCGAGAGTCTCTATGGCTACACCTTC
CASSQGGESLYGYTF
>NA|TRBV4-1|TRBJ2-3|TRBD2
TGCGCCAGCAGTCCCGGGACTAGCGCCGCAGATACGCAGTATTTT
CASSPGTSAADTQYF
>NA|TRBV28|TRBJ2-7|TRBD2
TGTGCCAGCAGTCAAGGACTAGGGGCCTACGAGCAGTACTTC
CASSQGLGAYEQYF
>NA|TRBV11-3|TRBJ1-2|NA
TGTGCCAGCAGTCTGGCACCGACTAACTATGGCTACACCTTC
CASSLAPTNYGYTF
>NA|TRBV27|TRBJ2-7|TRBD2
TGTGCCAGCAGCCAGACTAGCGGGAGAGGTGGAGTTGCTTTCCAGTACTTC
CASSQTSGRGGVAFQYF
>NA|TRBV28|TRBJ2-1|NA
TGTGCCAGCAGTTTAAGTTTGAGGGGTGAGCAGTTCTTC
CASSLSLRGEQFF
>NA|TRBV4-3|TRBJ2-7|TRBD1
TGCGCCAGCAGCCAAGATGTGCGGACAGGGAATTCCTACGAGCAGTACTTC
CASSQDVRTGNSYEQYF
>once|TRBV7-8|TRBJ2-7|NA
TGTGCCAGCAGCTTAAAGGGGTCTTCCCCCTACGAGCAGTACTTC
CASSLKGSSPYEQYF
>once|TRBV27|TRBJ2-3|NA
TGTGCCAGCAGTTTCGGGGCTTCAGATACGCAGTATTTT
CASSFGASDTQYF
>once|TRBV4-1|TRBJ2-7|TRBD1
TGCGCCAGCAGCCCAGGGGGCAGCCGGGGCACCTACGAGCAGTACTTC
CASSPGGSRGTYEQYF
>NA|TRBV4-3|TRBJ1-2|NA
TGCGCCAGCAGCCAAGGGAGGGTGTACGCTGGCTACACCTTC
CASSQGRVYAGYTF
>NA|TRBV11-2|TRBJ2-5|NA
TGTGCCAGCAGCCTCGAGGAGGGCCGGATGGAGACCCAGTACTTC
CASSLEEGRMETQYF
>NA|TRBV13|TRBJ2-1|TRBD2
TGTGCCAGCAGCTCCGGGACTAGCGGATACAATGAGCAGTTCTTC
CASSSGTSGYNEQFF
>NA|TRBV19|TRBJ1-1|NA
TGTGCCAGTAGTATAGCCGGTCCGAACACTGAAGCTTTCTTT
CASSIAGPNTEAFF
>NA|TRBV11-3|TRBJ1-2|TRBD1
TGTGCCAGCAGTTTGACAGGGGGCTATGGCTACACCTTC
CASSLTGGYGYTF
>NA|TRBV28|TRBJ2-7|TRBD1
TGTGCCAGCAGTTTCGGACAGGGGTTTCGGAACTCCTACGAGCAGTACTTC
CASSFGQGFRNSYEQYF
>NA|TRBV27|TRBJ2-7|TRBD2
TGTGCCAGCAGTTTATCGACTAGCGGGGCCTACGAGCAGTACTTC
CASSLSTSGAYEQYF
>NA|TRBV7-9|TRBJ1-1|NA
TGTGCCAGCAGCTTGAGGGGCACTGAAGCTTTCTTT
CASSLRGTEAFF
>NA|TRBV7-6|TRBJ2-2|TRBD1
TGTGCCAGCAGCTTACCTTTTGGGACAGGGACCACCGGGGAGCTGTTTTTT
CASSLPFGTGTTGELFF
>NA|TRBV5-1|TRBJ2-5|NA
TGCGCCAGCAGTAAGGAGGATGAGACCCAGTACTTC
CASSKEDETQYF
>once|TRBV28|TRBJ1-2|NA
TGTGCCAGCAGTTTATCGACCGAGGACCGTAGGGGGAATGGCTACACCTTC
CASSLSTEDRRGNGYTF
>NA|TRBV28|TRBJ1-1|NA
TGTGCCAGCAGTTTAGCCCCCCGACAGGAAGCTTTCTTT
CASSLAPRQEAFF
>NA|TRBV7-8|TRBJ1-4|NA
TGTGCCAGCAGCTTAAAAGGCCGGGAAAGGAACAGGGTTGAAAAACTGTTTTTT
CASSLKGRERNRVEKLFF
>NA|TRBV5-4|TRBJ2-5|TRBD2
TGTGCCAGCAGCTTTGACGGGAGGGCCCGGGAGACCCAGTACTTC
CASSFDGRARETQYF
>NA|TRBV7-8|TRBJ2-1|TRBD1
TGTGCCAGCAGCTTAGAACAGGGGGTCTACAATGAGCAGTTCTTC
CASSLEQGVYNEQFF
>NA|TRBV6-5|TRBJ2-7|NA
TGTGCCAGCAGCCTCAACCTAGGAGGATACGAGCAGTACTTC
CASSLNLGGYEQYF
>NA|TRBV5-6|TRBJ1-1|NA
TGTGCCAGCAGCCGACGGGAGAGGTTGGACACTGAAGCTTTCTTT
CASSRRERLDTEAFF
>NA|TRBV4-3|TRBJ1-5|NA
TGCGCCAGCAGCCTATTCACAGGAAGCAATCAGCCCCAGCATTTT
CASSLFTGSNQPQHF
>NA|TRBV5-1|TRBJ2-7|NA
TGCGCCAGCAGGCTGGCAGTGTTCGACGAGCAGTACTTC
CASRLAVFDEQYF